This passage covers 28 T cell receptor beta chains from one sample sequenced in a study of blood T cell repertoires in COVID-19. The protocol was immunoSEQ multiplex PCR, while the TCRdb copy is restricted to in-frame clones and leaves out a portion. The sample lists about 240,000 clones; roughly 80% were seen once. The sequencing input was PBMCs or T cells enriched from blood (not recorded which). All receptors come from a woman aged 40 to 49 who had been exposed to COVID-19.

The V and J genes are TRBV12-5 and TRBJ1-2, with 9 bases identical to TRBD1. CDR1 and CDR2 (germline): LGHNT, FRNRAP. V lost 6 bases, J lost 4 bases, and 12 bases stayed unmatched. The CDR3 contains 16 residues. As DNA, the CDR3 is TGTGCTAGTGGCAATTTGCCGGGACAGGGACGCTATGGCTACACCTTC. Translation: CASGNLPGQGRYGYTF.

This sequence joins TRBV4-1 and TRBJ1-2; 12 bases align to TRBD1. Germline lookup yields CDR1 MGHRA and CDR2 YSYEKL. V lost 2 bases to trimming and J lost 3 bases; unmatched junction nucleotides: 7. This CDR3 has 17 amino acids. The CDR3: CASSQISGTGGHYGYTF. The CDR3 bases are TGCGCCAGCAGCCAAATTTCCGGGACAGGGGGCCACTATGGCTACACCTTC.

The rearrangement joins TRBV3-1 (or the pseudogene TRBV3-2) to TRBJ1-4; D remains ambiguous. This CDR3 comprises 15 residues. Trimming cost V 0 bases and J 6 bases, with 11 bases left between them. Germline V lookup: CDR1 LGHDT, CDR2 YNNKEL (reference sequence). The CDR3 region has the DNA TGTGCCAGCAGCCAAGATCCTGGCGGGGATGAAAAACTGTTTTTT. This codes for CASSQDPGGDEKLFF.

This clone showed up just a few times. V gene TRBV28 combines with J gene TRBJ1-2, with 7 bases fitting TRBD1. CDR3 length equals 13 residues. Germline V CDR1 and CDR2: MDHEN, SYDVKM. V lost 8 bases to trimming and J lost 0 bases; unmatched junction nucleotides: 3. In nucleotides, the CDR3 is TGTGCCAGCGGGGACAGAACTAACTATGGCTACACCTTC. Encoded protein: CASGDRTNYGYTF.

The CDR3 DNA is TGTGCCAGCAGCTTAGGGCAGACGAACACCGGGGAGCTGTTTTTT. This gives the protein CASSLGQTNTGELFF. The chain joins TRBV7-9 to TRBJ2-2; D remains ambiguous. The germline V gene encodes CDR1 SEHNR and CDR2 FQNEAQ (reference sequence). The CDR3 is 15 residues long. Trimming removed 1 base from V and 0 bases from J, with 6 bases in between. Full variable domain (rest looked up from reference TRBV7-9 and TRBJ2-2): DTGVSQNPRHKITKRGQNVTFRCDPISEHNRLYWYRQTLGQGPEFLTYFQNEAQLEKSRLLSDRFSAERPKGSFSTLEIQRTEQGDSAMYLCASSLGQTNTGELFFGEGSRLTVL.

For this clone: Compared with germline, one end of the junction differs, possibly owing to a read error. The chain combines TRBV18 with TRBJ1-6, with unresolved D. Germline CDR1 reads KGHSH; CDR2 reads LQKENI. This CDR3 has 13 residues. CDR3 bases: TGTGCCAGCTCGCCACTGGAGAATTCACCCCTCCACTTT. It codes for CASSPLENSPLHF.

J is TRBJ1-6 and V is TRBV7-2, with 11 bases matching TRBD1. V shed 5 bases and J 7 bases; nucleotides not matched to a gene: 4. The CDR3 is 15 amino acids. The germline gives CDR1 SGHTA, CDR2 FQGNSA. In DNA, the CDR3 is TGTGCCAGCAGCCCGCGGGACAGGGGGAATTCACCCCTCCACTTT. This encodes CASSPRDRGNSPLHF.

The chain has TRBV6-4 and TRBJ1-5; D perhaps matches TRBD1 (5 bases). V was trimmed by 2 bases and J by 9 bases, leaving 11 bases between them. In germline, CDR1 is MRHNA, CDR2 SNTAGT. There are 13 residues in the CDR3. Here the CDR3 reads CASSDTSQGPQHF. The CDR3 DNA reads TGTGCCAGCAGTGACACCTCCCAGGGGCCCCAGCATTTT.

This chain uses TRBV6-5 with TRBJ2-5; 11 bases line up with TRBD2. Germline CDR1 reads MNHEY; CDR2 reads SVGAGI. V gave up 6 bases and J gave up 5 bases; unmatched junction bases: 5. The CDR3 loop spans 14 amino acids. The CDR3 here is CASSQRTSGETQYF. The CDR3 DNA reads as TGTGCCAGCAGCCAACGGACTAGCGGGGAGACCCAGTACTTC.

The rearrangement joins TRBV11-1 to TRBJ1-1; D ambiguous. Per the germline V gene, CDR1 is SGHAT and CDR2 is FQDESV (reference sequence). The CDR3 has 12 amino acids. The V end was cut by 5 bases, the J end by 3 bases, with 7 bases between. The CDR3 region has the DNA TGTGCCAGCAGCCCAATGTACACTGAAGCTTTCTTT. Protein sequence: CASSPMYTEAFF.

Comments on this clone: This same CDR3 is encoded by further DNA sequences in the sample. The V call is TRBV7-9, the J call TRBJ1-1, with 8 bases lining up with TRBD1. Trimming cost V 6 bases and J 5 bases; bases outside gene matches: 8. This CDR3 comprises 14 residues. Germline V gene data show CDR1 as SEHNR and CDR2 as FQNEAQ (reference sequence). CDR3 nucleotides: TGTGCCAGCAGTCCTCAGGGGGCGAGGACTGAAGCTTTCTTT. It encodes CASSPQGARTEAFF.

This clone showed up just once. This chain connects TRBV12-3 or TRBV12-4 to TRBJ1-2, with D perhaps TRBD1 (6 bases). The V end was cut by 4 bases, the J end by 8 bases, with 11 bases between. This CDR3 has 12 amino acids. This CDR3 reads CASSSGAGGYTF. CDR3 nucleotides: TGTGCCAGCAGTTCAGGGGCAGGCGGCTACACCTTC.

The rearrangement links TRBV2 to TRBJ2-4; a weak D match, TRBD1 (6 bases). This CDR3 comprises 13 residues. V lost 8 bases to trimming and J lost 6 bases, with 14 bases between them. The germline V gene has CDR1 SNHLY and CDR2 FYNNEI. The CDR3 reads CASARPGANIQYF. DNA for the CDR3: TGTGCCAGCGCCCGGCCAGGGGCAAACATTCAGTACTTC.

The rearrangement links TRBV4-1 to TRBJ1-6, with 10 bases matching TRBD1. This CDR3 is 19 amino acids long. J was trimmed by 3 bases and V by 0 bases; bases with no gene match: 8. The germline V gene encodes CDR1 MGHRA and CDR2 YSYEKL. For the CDR3, the DNA is TGCGCCAGCAGCCAAGATTACGCCGGGACAGGGGACTATAATTCACCCCTCCACTTT. Protein product: CASSQDYAGTGDYNSPLHF.

The chain joins TRBV9 to TRBJ1-1; D gene unclear. The CDR3 totals 14 residues. Looked up from germline, CDR1 is SGDLS and CDR2 is YYNGEE. V was pared by 3 bases and J by 1 base, with 10 bases between. In nucleotides, the CDR3 is TGTGCCAGCAGCGCCCGGGAGCCGAACACTGAAGCTTTCTTT. Protein sequence: CASSAREPNTEAFF. Full variable domain (rest looked up from reference TRBV9 and TRBJ1-1): DSGVTQTPKHLITATGQRVTLRCSPRSGDLSVYWYQQSLDQGLQFLIQYYNGEERAKGNILERFSAQQFPDLHSELNLSSLELGDSALYFCASSAREPNTEAFFGQGTRLTVV.

This clone was seen only once. This sequence joins TRBV7-6 and TRBJ1-1; D gene uncertain. The CDR3 is 12 amino acids. The germline V gene has CDR1 SGHVS and CDR2 FNYEAQ. Trimming cost V 4 bases and J 4 bases, with 7 bases left between them. The CDR3 here is CASSSPSTEAFF. CDR3 DNA: TGTGCCAGCAGCTCCCCTTCCACTGAAGCTTTCTTT.

This clone has more than one count but fewer than ten. The chain uses TRBV4-3 and TRBJ1-1; D unclear. CDR3 size: 13 residues. Germline V gene data show CDR1 as LGHNA and CDR2 as YSLEER. V lost 0 bases and J lost 8, with 10 bases in between. The CDR3 DNA follows: TGCGCCAGCAGCCAAGATCCCAACAGCGAAGCTTTCTTT. This translates into CASSQDPNSEAFF.

The rearrangement links TRBV20-1 to TRBJ1-5; 8 bases are a match to TRBD1. The germline gives CDR1 DFQATT, CDR2 SNEGSKA (reference sequence). The CDR3 is 13 amino acids. Trimming at V came to 3 bases and at J to 6 bases, leaving 4 bases not matched to a gene. CDR3: CSASAGTGQPQHF. For the CDR3, the DNA is TGCAGTGCTAGTGCGGGGACAGGTCAGCCCCAGCATTTT.

V and J are TRBV3-1 (or the pseudogene TRBV3-2) and TRBJ1-1; a weak D match, TRBD1 (5 bases). CDR1 and CDR2 (germline): LGHDT, YNNKEL (reference sequence). This CDR3 spans 14 amino acids. V lost 0 bases, J lost 12 bases, and 17 bases lay in between. CDR3 in amino acids: CASSQDGALKGPFF. The CDR3 region has the DNA TGTGCCAGCAGCCAAGATGGGGCGTTGAAGGGTCCTTTCTTT.

The sample holds many counts of this clone. This chain links TRBV5-1 with TRBJ2-3, with a tentative D call TRBD1 (6 bases). Trimming took off 3 bases at V and 2 bases at J, with 13 bases between the two ends. Germline assignment: CDR1 SGHRS and CDR2 YFSETQ. There are 15 residues in the CDR3. The CDR3: CASSSTGRNTDTQYF. The CDR3 DNA reads as TGCGCCAGCAGCTCCACAGGGAGAAACACAGATACGCAGTATTTT.

This chain connects TRBV6-5 to TRBJ1-5; 11 bases match TRBD1. J was trimmed by 6 bases and V by 6 bases; bases with no gene match: 7. The CDR3 has 15 amino acids. Germline CDR1 MNHEY, CDR2 SVGAGI. The CDR3 coding sequence is TGTGCCAGCAGCCCGGGACAGGGGGTTCGTCAGCCCCAGCATTTT. This codes for CASSPGQGVRQPQHF.

The rearrangement uses TRBV27 and TRBJ1-2, with a tentative D call TRBD1 (5 bases). V was clipped by 2 bases and J by 5 bases, with 12 bases between them. In germline, CDR1 is MNHEY, CDR2 SMNVEV (reference sequence). The CDR3 runs 14 residues. The CDR3 bases are TGTGCCAGCAGTTTAGGCCCGGGGGGTTATGGCTACACCTTC. Its protein product is CASSLGPGGYGYTF.

This clone was detected only a few times. The rearrangement links TRBV3-1 (or the pseudogene TRBV3-2) to TRBJ1-1; a weak D match, TRBD1 (5 bases). The germline V and J ends were trimmed by 2 bases and 7 bases, with 14 bases remaining between them. Germline V gene sequence: CDR1 LGHDT, CDR2 YNNKEL (reference sequence). CDR3 length: 14 amino acids. CDR3 in DNA: TGTGCCAGCAGCCAAAGAGCAGGGCCCCTTGAAGCTTTCTTT. Encoded protein: CASSQRAGPLEAFF.

This clone was recorded a few times. The gene calls are TRBV7-2 and TRBJ2-1, with 8 bases fitting TRBD2. The V segment lost 1 base and the J segment 6 bases; nucleotides outside the gene matches: 5. Looked up from germline, CDR1 is SGHTA and CDR2 is FQGNSA. This CDR3 is 15 amino acids long. CDR3 sequence (DNA): TGTGCCAGCAGCTTAGGCCCCGGACTAGCCAATGAGCAGTTCTTC. It encodes CASSLGPGLANEQFF. The full variable domain, in which reference TRBV7-2 and TRBJ2-1 provide the parts outside the CDR3, is GAGVSQSPSNKVTEKGKDVELRCDPISGHTALYWYRQSLGQGLEFLIYFQGNSAPDKSGLPSDRFSAERTGGSVSTLTIQRTQQEDSAVYLCASSLGPGLANEQFFGPGTRLTVL.

The V and J genes are TRBV29-1 and TRBJ2-7; D perhaps matches TRBD1 (5 bases). Germline V gene data show CDR1 as SQVTM and CDR2 as ANQGSEA. There are 12 residues in the CDR3. V lost 7 bases and J 3 bases, leaving 13 bases between the germline ends. CDR3 sequence: CSAGDSVYEQYF. DNA for the CDR3: TGCAGCGCTGGTGACAGCGTCTACGAGCAGTACTTC.

V and J are TRBV29-1 and TRBJ1-3; the D gene is possibly TRBD1 (5 bases). The germline V gene has CDR1 SQVTM and CDR2 ANQGSEA. Trimming stripped 4 bases from V and 2 bases from J, with 9 bases between. The CDR3 extends over 13 amino acids. The CDR3 DNA reads TGCAGCGTTGGGGTAGGGGCTGGAAACACCATATATTTT. Translated: CSVGVGAGNTIYF. Supplemented by reference TRBV29-1 and TRBJ1-3, the full variable domain reads SAVISQKPSRDICQRGTSLTIQCQVDSQVTMMFWYRQQPGQSLTLIATANQGSEATYESGFVIDKFPISRPNLTFSTLTVSNMSPEDSSIYLCSVGVGAGNTIYFGEGSWLTVV.

This chain connects TRBV6-6 to TRBJ2-1, with 9 bases matching TRBD1. Trimming at V came to 2 bases and at J to 9 bases, leaving 5 bases not matched to a gene. Germline CDR1 MNHNY, CDR2 SVGAGI (reference sequence). The CDR3 has 14 residues. This CDR3 reads CASSYAQGAVEQFF. The CDR3 DNA is TGTGCCAGCAGTTACGCACAGGGGGCGGTTGAGCAGTTCTTC.

The rearrangement links TRBV29-1 to TRBJ1-2; 9 bases align to TRBD1. V was clipped by 7 bases and J by 4 bases; unmatched bases: 4. Germline V gene sequence: CDR1 SQVTM, CDR2 ANQGSEA. The CDR3 loop spans 12 amino acids. For the CDR3, the DNA is TGCAGCGCGGGGGACAGGGCCTATGGCTACACCTTC. Its protein product is CSAGDRAYGYTF. The full variable domain, its missing parts supplied by reference TRBV29-1 and TRBJ1-2, is SAVISQKPSRDICQRGTSLTIQCQVDSQVTMMFWYRQQPGQSLTLIATANQGSEATYESGFVIDKFPISRPNLTFSTLTVSNMSPEDSSIYLCSAGDRAYGYTFGSGTRLTVV.